Reported below is one T cell receptor beta chain. Its target is unknown. Here immunoSEQ multiplex PCR was the method, and the copy in TCRdb shows in-frame clones only, minus some. This sample carries about 130,000 clones, roughly 90% of them seen once, and the ten largest clones take approximately 4.2%. The sample belongs to a study of T cell responses to AZD1222 COVID-19 vaccine. Study-level results: Of the AZD1222 recipients, only 5 or 6 were seropositive at baseline. Females made up more of the donors, who were largely white British, and clonal diversity may have come out too low. Nearly half of spike-specific TCRs reportedly target variant regions that are unmutated in the B.1.351 and B.1.1.7 variants. Rises in breadth and depth of Spike-specific TCRs came after two AZD1222 doses.

Germline CDR1 SGHTA, CDR2 FQGNSA. Trimming cost V 4 bases and J 3 bases, with 8 bases left between them. The CDR3 spans 13 residues. This clonotype originated in an adult in good health. The sample in question was peripheral blood, obtained on day 0 of AZD1222 vaccination. V is TRBV7-2 and J is TRBJ2-3; tentative D call: TRBD1 (6 bases). CDR3 nucleotides: TGTGCCAGCAGCTCCGGACAGACAGATACGCAGTATTTT. Translated: CASSSGQTDTQYF.